The next 20 T cell receptor beta chains were all read from a single sample in a study of chemoradiotherapy in HPV16-positive cancers. Profiling relied on immunoSEQ multiplex PCR, and the TCRdb table lists in-frame clones only, not all of them. The sample records about 6,500 clones, about nine tenths being singletons. This sample comprised blood, obtained from a patient who underwent chemoradiotherapy. These TCRs come from a human donor with HPV-associated anogenital cancer.

V is TRBV19 and J is TRBJ2-5, with TRBD2 identical over 7 bases. This CDR3 has 16 amino acids. The junction had 14 bases not matched to a gene; V was cut back by 5 bases and J by 5 bases. Looked up from germline, CDR1 is LNHDA and CDR2 is SQIVND (reference sequence). The CDR3 is CASSFRRGVPGETQYF. As DNA, the CDR3 is TGTGCCAGTAGTTTTCGCCGGGGGGTCCCTGGGGAGACCCAGTACTTC.

The chain carries TRBV4-1 and TRBJ2-2, with 8 bases that match TRBD2. The CDR3 consists of 15 residues. The ends lost 4 bases at V and 6 bases at J; junction bases unmatched: 7. Germline CDR1 MGHRA, CDR2 YSYEKL. The CDR3 region is CASSPWTSRSGELFF. DNA for the CDR3: TGCGCCAGCAGCCCTTGGACTAGCCGGTCCGGGGAGCTGTTTTTT.

The V and J genes are TRBV5-1 and TRBJ2-7; TRBD2 aligns across 7 bases. The V gene end was trimmed by 4 bases and the J gene end by 2 bases; junction bases not matched to a gene: 12. Per germline, CDR1 SGHRS and CDR2 YFSETQ. This CDR3 has 16 amino acids. Here the CDR3 DNA reads TGCGCCAGCAGCAGATCTCCGGGACTATCCCCCTACGAGCAGTACTTC. It is translated as CASSRSPGLSPYEQYF.

The genes are TRBV7-9 and TRBJ2-2; D is possibly TRBD1 or TRBD2 (5 bases each). The CDR3 is 15 amino acids. Germline V lookup: CDR1 SEHNR, CDR2 FQNEAQ (reference sequence). V dropped 5 bases and J dropped 5 bases, with 15 bases sitting between them. The CDR3 region is CASSPPGGGTGELFF. The CDR3 bases are TGTGCCAGCAGCCCACCCGGTGGGGGAACCGGGGAGCTGTTTTTT.

The chain couples TRBV5-4 to TRBJ2-3; weak D call: TRBD1 (6 bases). Per germline, CDR1 SGHNT and CDR2 YYREEE (reference sequence). The CDR3 has 15 residues. V was clipped by 3 bases and J by 2 bases, with 13 bases between them. CDR3 sequence (DNA): TGTGCCAGCAGCTATCCCGGGACAAACACAGATACGCAGTATTTT. Its translation is CASSYPGTNTDTQYF.

The rearrangement joins TRBV7-3 to TRBJ2-7; D call uncertain. The CDR3 covers 13 residues. Trimming cost V 5 bases and J 6 bases, with 14 bases left between them. Germline CDR1 is SGHTA and CDR2 is FQGTGA. As DNA, the CDR3 is TGTGCCAGCAGCGACCCCCCCGTGGTCGAGCAGTACTTC. Protein: CASSDPPVVEQYF. Full variable domain (missing parts from reference TRBV7-3 and TRBJ2-7): GAGVSQTPSNKVTEKGKYVELRCDPISGHTALYWYRQSLGQGPEFLIYFQGTGAADDSGLPNDRFFAVRPEGSVSTLKIQRTERGDSAVYLCASSDPPVVEQYFGPGTRLTVT.

The chain has TRBV27 and TRBJ2-7, with a possible D match to TRBD1 (5 bases). Germline loops: CDR1 MNHEY, CDR2 SMNVEV (reference sequence). V shed 6 bases and J shed 5 bases, with 23 bases lying between them. The CDR3 has 16 amino acids. The CDR3 region has the DNA TGTGCCAGCAGCCCCCAAGGGGTAGGATTTGGGAACGAGCAGTACTTC. Its translation: CASSPQGVGFGNEQYF.

This clone was seen only once. This chain's CDR3 is CASSLAPSGSSYNEQFF. The CDR3, as DNA: TGTGCCAGCAGCTTAGCGCCTAGCGGTAGCTCCTACAATGAGCAGTTCTTC. V and J are TRBV7-2 and TRBJ2-1; 7 bases align to TRBD2. Germline CDR1 SGHTA, CDR2 FQGNSA. The CDR3 has 17 residues. With V trimmed by 0 bases and J by 0 bases, 5 bases remained unmatched.

The chain has TRBV14 and TRBJ1-2; D might be TRBD1 (5 bases). V was clipped by 8 bases and J by 4 bases, with 11 bases between them. The germline V gene has CDR1 SGHDN and CDR2 FVKESK. The CDR3 runs to 12 residues. CDR3 in amino acids: CASWGFSYGYTF. The CDR3 DNA sequence: TGTGCCAGCTGGGGGTTTAGCTATGGCTACACCTTC.

The CDR3 region is CASSKGAGNYNSPLHF. The CDR3 nucleotides read TGTGCCAGCAGCAAGGGCGCAGGAAACTATAATTCACCCCTCCACTTT. This chain links TRBV7-2 with TRBJ1-6; D is ambiguous. The CDR3 loop spans 16 amino acids. CDR1 and CDR2 (germline): SGHTA, FQGNSA. With 5 bases removed from V and 3 bases from J, the gap between germline ends came to 14 bases. Full variable domain (remainder filled in from reference TRBV7-2 and TRBJ1-6): GAGVSQSPSNKVTEKGKDVELRCDPISGHTALYWYRQSLGQGLEFLIYFQGNSAPDKSGLPSDRFSAERTGGSVSTLTIQRTQQEDSAVYLCASSKGAGNYNSPLHFGNGTRLTVT.

For this clone: The germline gene is not matched at one end of the junction; a read error may be the cause. J is TRBJ2-1 and V is TRBV5-4, with 8 bases identical to TRBD2. Germline CDR1 SGHNT, CDR2 YYREEE (reference sequence). CDR3 length equals 11 residues. The CDR3 is CASSLGLVRIF. The CDR3 nucleotides read TGTGCCAGCAGCCTGGGACTAGTAAGAATCTTC.

The chain joins TRBV7-2 to TRBJ2-7, with D unclear. Germline values: CDR1 SGHTA, CDR2 FQGNSA. This CDR3 spans 13 amino acids. V was pared by 1 base and J by 5 bases, with 9 bases between. CDR3 in DNA: TGTGCCAGCAGCTTAGGTTTCGGTGACGAGCAGTACTTC. It codes for CASSLGFGDEQYF.

This clone was counted once. V gene TRBV9 combines with J gene TRBJ2-1; 11 bases map to TRBD2. Losses at the gene ends were 2 bases for V and 4 bases for J; bases not matched to a gene: 2. This CDR3 has 15 residues. CDR1 SGDLS and CDR2 YYNGEE come from the germline V gene. The CDR3 region is CASSVRLAGYNEQFF. The CDR3 region has the DNA TGTGCCAGCAGCGTGCGACTAGCGGGATACAATGAGCAGTTCTTC.

This rearrangement joins TRBV27 to TRBJ1-5; a weak D match, TRBD1 (5 bases). The length of the CDR3 is 15 residues. V was pared by 5 bases and J by 4 bases, with 15 bases between. Germline assignment: CDR1 MNHEY and CDR2 SMNVEV (reference sequence). The CDR3: CASSPTGGENQPQHF. The CDR3 nucleotides are TGTGCCAGCAGTCCGACCGGAGGGGAAAATCAGCCCCAGCATTTT.

The genes are TRBV18 and TRBJ1-1; D gene unclear. The CDR3 is 16 amino acids. V lost 1 base and J lost 5, with 17 bases in between. Germline V gives CDR1 KGHSH, CDR2 LQKENI. DNA for the CDR3: TGTGCCAGCTCACCACAACTAGGCCCCCGAGCTACTGAAGCTTTCTTT. Protein product: CASSPQLGPRATEAFF.

The chain recombines TRBV19 with TRBJ1-4; no clear D gene. Deletions cut 2 bases from V and 0 bases from J, with 4 bases between. This CDR3 spans 14 amino acids. Looked up from germline, CDR1 is LNHDA and CDR2 is SQIVND (reference sequence). CDR3 coding DNA: TGTGCCAGTAGTATAAGTGCAACTAATGAAAAACTGTTTTTT. Translation: CASSISATNEKLFF.

This chain connects TRBV14 to TRBJ2-3; D gene uncertain. Germline CDR1 and CDR2: SGHDN and FVKESK. The CDR3 spans 12 residues. The V and J ends lost 2 bases and 1 base respectively, with 1 base between them. This CDR3 reads CASSQRTDTQYF. The CDR3 bases are TGTGCCAGCAGCCAACGCACAGATACGCAGTATTTT.

The chain combines TRBV28 with TRBJ2-7; D might be TRBD1 (6 bases). Trimming took 5 bases from V and 4 from J, leaving 15 bases between them. Per germline, CDR1 MDHEN and CDR2 SYDVKM. The CDR3 has 14 amino acids. The CDR3 region is CASSLTQGGYEQYF. The CDR3 DNA sequence: TGTGCCAGCAGTCTAACACAGGGTGGATACGAGCAGTACTTC.

The chain uses TRBV28 and TRBJ2-1; TRBD1 agrees at 8 bases. The germline V gene has CDR1 MDHEN and CDR2 SYDVKM. V was clipped by 6 bases and J by 7 bases; unmatched bases: 8. This CDR3 contains 14 residues. CDR3 region: CASRPGQVTNEQFF. CDR3 nucleotides: TGTGCCAGCAGACCGGGACAGGTTACTAATGAGCAGTTCTTC.

The chain combines TRBV19 with TRBJ1-3; no definite D call. Looked up from germline, CDR1 is LNHDA and CDR2 is SQIVND (reference sequence). V lost 7 bases and J 1 base, leaving 8 bases between the germline ends. The CDR3 is 13 residues long. CDR3 sequence (DNA): TGTGCCAGTATCAAGAAATCTGGAAACACCATATATTTT. It codes for CASIKKSGNTIYF.